The T cell receptor beta chain under discussion was sequenced for a study of cytomegalovirus exposure and HLA in healthy donors. Findings and limits, study-wide: It was confirmed in vitro that three of the CMV-associated chains were specific for CMV antigens.

The germline V gene has CDR1 MNHEY and CDR2 SMNVEV (reference sequence). V was pared by 7 bases and J by 1 base, with 11 bases between. The CDR3 covers 14 residues. Profiling relied on immunoSEQ multiplex PCR, and the TCRdb table lists in-frame clones only, not all of them. The sample lists some 44,000 clones; approximately 90% were seen once. As to this clone: Its antigen is not identified.

This receptor was taken from a man younger than 35 in good health and CMV-seronegative. This chain connects TRBV27 to TRBJ1-5; D unclear. Material for sequencing was PBMCs. Here the CDR3 DNA reads TGTGCCAGCAACCCCGGGAGCAGCAATCAGCCCCAGCATTTT. It encodes CASNPGSSNQPQHF.